This T cell receptor beta chain was sequenced for a study of regulatory dendritic cells for organ transplantation (TCRdb year 2017). Background on the whole study: TCRbeta repertoires were sequenced from sorted naive and memory CD4+ and CD8+ T cells before and after allostimulation with regulatory or mature dendritic cells.

Multiplexed two-step PCR with Vbeta-specific forward primers and Jbeta-specific reverse primers was used to amplify TCRbeta CDR3 regions. The TCRbeta libraries were sequenced on an Illumina instrument via the immunoSEQ service. As for the original processing: V, D and J genes were assigned using IMGT annotation, and counts were corrected for multiplex PCR bias using synthetic CDR3 analogues. In the immunoSEQ Analyzer, repertoire clonality was calculated as one minus the normalized Shannon entropy. Clonal expansion was defined by Fisher's exact test with Benjamini-Hochberg false discovery rate control, using two-tailed P<0.01. Drawn from immuneACCESS, this table holds only the in-frame rearrangements with V and J called that TCRdb kept. Clones are partly lost; checked studies trace under half to an unresolved V gene and leave the rest unexplained. The V and J calls and the clone size are those of that table, but D and trimming were determined from the DNA. This sample gives about 34,000 clones in total; around nine tenths of them show up just once. The top ten constitute 0.055% to 0.08% of the sample.

The full study reports these points: Among the resting subsets, memory CD8+ T cells contained the most alloreactive TCR clonotypes. The authors pointed out considerable heterogeneity between individuals in the alloreactive memory CD8+ T cell pool, and only a couple of subjects were sequenced. Repertoires were highly diverse in naive CD4+ and CD8+ T cells, less diverse in memory cells, and most oligoclonal in memory CD8+ cells. In both subjects, allostimulation led to expansion of memory CD8+ clones, though the expansion induced by regulatory dendritic cells appeared to be more limited than that induced by mature dendritic cells.

Naive T cells were sorted as CD45RA+ and memory T cells as CD45RO+ CD4+ or CD8+ cells by FACS. The T cells used for TCR sequencing were obtained from a couple of healthy control subjects. Unstimulated sorted T cell subsets were used as baseline controls for the mixed lymphocyte reactions. Genomic DNA was extracted with the Qiagen DNeasy Blood & Tissue Kit. This clone came up once. The clone's antigen remains unknown. Base qualities are not at hand, and no much larger clone is one base apart. The CDR3 starts with the cysteine, ends with the phenylalanine, and has 15 residues. Only the CDR3 region is kept as DNA, spanning 45 bases read in frame from base 1. CDR1 MNHEY and CDR2 SVGAGI are derived from the germline V gene. Trimming removed 0 bases from V and 2 bases from J, leaving 9 bases between the germline ends.

The sample consisted of naive CD4+ T cells from blood. Per the publication, the cell subset or site label means: CD45RA+ naive T cells. Recombination joined TRBV6-5 with TRBJ2-3; the D gene cannot be resolved reliably. This TCR was recovered from a human donor in good health. The CDR3 protein: CASSYSIGNTDTQYF. In nucleotides, the sequence is TGTGCCAGCAGTTACTCGATAGGGAACACAGATACGCAGTATTTT.